Listed below are T cell receptor beta chains from one sample, sequenced in a study of cytomegalovirus exposure and HLA in healthy donors. Some clones are missing from TCRdb's copy, which holds only in-frame ones; the method was immunoSEQ multiplex PCR. The sample table sets out roughly 34,000 clones. Material: PBMCs. Source of these receptors: a woman in her thirties or forties in good health and CMV-seropositive. The CDR3 runs from the conserved cysteine through the conserved F or W. The D gene is left open where the match is weak.

>TRBD1|TRBV7-2|TRBJ2-2
TGTGCCAGCAGCTCGCTCACAGGGGCTGGGGAGCTGTTTTTT
CASSSLTGAGELFF
>TRBD1|TRBV30|TRBJ2-5
TGTGCCTGGAGTGTACGACAGGGGAAAGAGACCCAGTACTTC
CAWSVRQGKETQYF
>TRBD2|TRBV7-3|TRBJ2-1
TGTGCCAGCAGTCCGACTAGCGTCTCCTACAATGAGCAGTTCTTC
CASSPTSVSYNEQFF
>TRBD2|TRBV19|TRBJ2-1
TGTGCCAGTAGTCCCGGACTAGCGGGGGAGGATGAGCAGTTCTTC
CASSPGLAGEDEQFF
>.|TRBV7-9|TRBJ2-7
TGTGCCAGCAGCAACGGTGAGGGCTACGAGCAGTACTTC
CASSNGEGYEQYF
>.|TRBV10-1|TRBJ1-1
TGCGCCAGCAGTTCGGGTGAGGGTGTAGCTTTCTTT
CASSSGEGVAFF
>.|TRBV5-1|TRBJ1-2
TGCGCCAGCAGCTTGCCTAATGGGGGGGTCTATGGCTACACCTTC
CASSLPNGGVYGYTF
>.|TRBV7-2|TRBJ2-7
TGTGCCAGCAGCTTAAGGTCGACATCCTACGAGCAGTACTTC
CASSLRSTSYEQYF
>TRBD1|TRBV19|TRBJ2-1
TGTGCCAGTAGTCCGGACAGGGGAGGGTGGAATGAGCAGTTCTTC
CASSPDRGGWNEQFF
>TRBD1|TRBV7-2|TRBJ2-7
TGTGCCAGCAGTCTCGGGACAGACACCTACGAGCAGTACTTC
CASSLGTDTYEQYF
>.|TRBV18|TRBJ1-4
TGTGCCAGCTCACCTTCTCCAGGGTCTAATGAAAAACTGTTTTTT
CASSPSPGSNEKLFF
>.|TRBV6-1|TRBJ2-6
TGTGCCAGCGAGGATGGCTCTGGGGCCAACGTCCTGACTTTC
CASEDGSGANVLTF
>TRBD1|TRBV5-1|TRBJ2-7
TGCGCCAGCAGCCGTAGTTTAGGGACAGAAGTTGACGAGCAGTACTTC
CASSRSLGTEVDEQYF
>TRBD1|TRBV18|TRBJ2-7
TGTGCCAGCTCTTGGAACCCGACAGGGTACCACGAGCAGTACTTC
CASSWNPTGYHEQYF
>TRBD2|TRBV11-1|TRBJ2-5
TGTGCCAGCAGCCTATTAGCGGGAGGGCCTTTAGAGACCCAGTACTTC
CASSLLAGGPLETQYF
>TRBD2|TRBV27|TRBJ2-7
TGTGCCAGCAGTTCGCTAGCGGTCTCCTACGAGCAGTACTTC
CASSSLAVSYEQYF
>.|TRBV5-1|TRBJ2-6
TGCGCCAGCAGCTTGGATCGCTCTGGGGCCAACGTCCTGACTTTC
CASSLDRSGANVLTF
>TRBD1|TRBV9|TRBJ2-5
TGTGCCAGCAGCGTAGGGGGGACAGGGTCCAGGTTGGAGACCCAGTACTTC
CASSVGGTGSRLETQYF
>.|TRBV4-1|TRBJ2-2
TGCGCCAGCAGCCAAGGAATTCAGGGGACGAACACCGGGGAGCTGTTTTTT
CASSQGIQGTNTGELFF
>.|TRBV7-9|TRBJ2-7
TGTGCCAGCAGCTTAGCGTTTACGGTCACCTACGAGCAGTACTTC
CASSLAFTVTYEQYF
>TRBD1|TRBV30|TRBJ2-1
TGTGCCTGGAGTGTACACGTGAGGGGGCGAATCCTTATTACATACGGTGAGCAGTTCTTC
CAWSVHVRGRILITYGEQFF
>.|TRBV6-5|TRBJ2-5
TGTGCCAGCAGTTATACCCCAGGGGATTGGGAGACCCAGTACTTC
CASSYTPGDWETQYF
>.|TRBV30|TRBJ1-5
TGTGCCTGGAGTGTAGGAGGGAGCAATCAGCCCCAGCACTTT
CAWSVGGSNQPQHF
>TRBD1|TRBV7-3|TRBJ1-1
TGTGCCAGCAGCTTAACGACAGGGGCGGGGAACACTGAAGCTTTCTTT
CASSLTTGAGNTEAFF
>TRBD1|TRBV30|TRBJ1-1
TGTGCCTGGAGTCGGGCAGGGGGTAGTGAAGCTTTCTTT
CAWSRAGGSEAFF
>.|TRBV18|TRBJ1-2
TGTGCCAGCTCACCCAGCCCGGGGGATGGCGGCGGCTACACCTTC
CASSPSPGDGGGYTF
>.|TRBV28|TRBJ1-1
TGTGCCAGCAGTTCCTGGGAGGGGCCTGAGGACACTGAAGCTTTCTTT
CASSSWEGPEDTEAFF
>TRBD1|TRBV9|TRBJ2-7
TGTGCCAGCAGCGTGGAGACAGGGTTAGTCTACGAGCAGTACTTC
CASSVETGLVYEQYF
>TRBD2|TRBV6-1|TRBJ2-7
TGTGCCAGCAGTGAAGCGCTTGGACTAGCGGGCTACGAGCAGTACTTC
CASSEALGLAGYEQYF
>.|TRBV9|TRBJ2-2
TGTGCCAGCAGCGTAGATCGGTATCGGGACACCGGGGAGCTGTTTTTT
CASSVDRYRDTGELFF